Below are 29 T cell receptor beta chains sequenced from a single sample in a study of radiation and T cells in renal cell carcinoma. The table came from immunoSEQ multiplex PCR; TCRdb's copy has only in-frame clones and leaves some out. Found here are some 120,000 clones, approximately 78% of them singletons; the top ten hold over 1.5%. The sample's time point: blood 2 weeks post-SBRT. The sample's treatment: 15 Gy SBRT to primary tumor, nephrectomy 4 weeks later. Sequenced here: blood, sampled from a patient whose treatment included radiotherapy and nephrectomy. These receptor sequences come from a woman aged 60-70 years with renal cell carcinoma.

This clone occurred many times. The chain combines TRBV7-8 with TRBJ2-1, with 12 bases aligning to TRBD2. The CDR3 sequence is 20 residues long. V gave up 0 bases and J gave up 0 bases; unmatched junction bases: 9. Germline CDR1 and CDR2: SGHVS and FQNEAQ. In nucleotides, the CDR3 is TGTGCCAGCAGCTTAGCGTTCGCTAGCGGGAGGGAAAGCTCCTACAATGAGCAGTTCTTC. It yields the protein CASSLAFASGRESSYNEQFF.

By share, this clone ranks as medium-sized. V is TRBV7-9 and J is TRBJ2-5, with 10 bases matching TRBD1. The trim removed 5 bases at V and 2 bases at J, leaving 5 bases unmatched. The germline gives CDR1 SEHNR, CDR2 FQNEAQ (reference sequence). CDR3 length: 15 amino acids. In DNA, the CDR3 is TGTGCCAGCAGCGCGACAGGGGGCGGACAAGAGACCCAGTACTTC. Residues: CASSATGGGQETQYF.

This chain uses TRBV5-6 with TRBJ2-2; maybe TRBD2 (5 bases). The CDR3 is 15 residues long. Trimming removed 4 bases from V and 8 bases from J, with 18 bases in between. Germline CDR1 SGHDT, CDR2 YYEEEE. The CDR3 is CASSHRRGNDGELFF. The CDR3 DNA reads as TGTGCCAGCAGCCACCGCCGAGGGAACGATGGGGAGCTGTTTTTT.

The chain carries TRBV30 and TRBJ2-7; no clear D gene. The germline CDR1 and CDR2 sequences are GTSNPN and SVGIG (reference sequence). Trimming stripped 7 bases from V and 8 bases from J, with 24 bases between. CDR3 length: 14 amino acids. The CDR3 nucleotides read TGTGCCTCAGACAATAAAGCGCAGGTGGAGAAGCAGTACTTC. Encoded protein: CASDNKAQVEKQYF.

The sample holds a few counts of this clone. V usage is TRBV19 and J usage is TRBJ2-2; D might be TRBD2 (6 bases). Looked up from germline, CDR1 is LNHDA and CDR2 is SQIVND (reference sequence). V lost 8 bases, J lost 0 bases, and 19 bases lay in between. This CDR3 is 17 amino acids long. The CDR3 loop reads CASHGGSGPPNTGELFF. The CDR3 region has the DNA TGTGCCAGTCATGGAGGGAGCGGACCGCCGAACACCGGGGAGCTGTTTTTT.

This chain links TRBV6-1 with TRBJ2-5; D remains ambiguous. Looked up from germline, CDR1 is MNHNS and CDR2 is SASEGT. Trimming removed 2 bases from V and 1 base from J, with 11 bases in between. The CDR3 length is 15 residues. The CDR3: CASSENPGPQETQYF. In DNA, the CDR3 is TGTGCCAGCAGTGAAAACCCGGGCCCCCAAGAGACCCAGTACTTC.

The chain joins TRBV7-2 to TRBJ2-3, with TRBD2 matching 10 bases. From germline, CDR1 is SGHTA and CDR2 FQGNSA. Trimming cost V 2 bases and J 6 bases; bases outside gene matches: 2. The CDR3 has 14 amino acids. The CDR3 region has the DNA TGTGCCAGCAGCTTAACTAGCGGGGTGGATACGCAGTATTTT. Its protein product is CASSLTSGVDTQYF.

This chain joins TRBV7-2 and TRBJ1-4; D gene ambiguous. Trimming left V 3 bases short and J 4 bases short, with 9 bases between. The CDR3 totals 14 residues. Germline values: CDR1 SGHTA, CDR2 FQGNSA. The CDR3 here is CASSFARGNEKLFF. CDR3 coding DNA: TGTGCCAGCAGCTTCGCCCGTGGTAATGAAAAACTGTTTTTT.

This clone was seen a few times. The V gene is TRBV6-1, the J gene TRBJ1-1; D remains ambiguous. The CDR3 is 13 residues long. Germline V gene data show CDR1 as MNHNS and CDR2 as SASEGT. Trimming took 4 bases from V and 3 from J, leaving 9 bases between them. CDR3 in amino acids: CASSAQVDTEAFF. The CDR3 region has the DNA TGTGCCAGCAGTGCCCAAGTAGACACTGAAGCTTTCTTT.

This rearrangement joins TRBV9 to TRBJ2-1; D unresolved. CDR1 is SGDLS, CDR2 YYNGEE, per germline. The CDR3 contains 15 residues. The V gene lost 0 bases and the J gene lost 0 bases, with 7 bases spanning the gap. CDR3 bases: TGTGCCAGCAGCGTAGAATACCTCTCCTACAATGAGCAGTTCTTC. Protein sequence: CASSVEYLSYNEQFF.

The chain recombines TRBV6-5 with TRBJ1-1; TRBD1 matches 8 bases. The V gene's germline CDR1 is MNHEY and CDR2 SVGAGI. V gave up 2 bases and J gave up 2 bases; unmatched junction bases: 7. The CDR3 spans 16 residues. The CDR3 DNA reads TGTGCCAGCAGTTACATTGGGACAGGAAAAAACACTGAAGCTTTCTTT. Translation: CASSYIGTGKNTEAFF.

V usage is TRBV18 and J usage is TRBJ1-1; D unresolved. V was shortened by 3 bases and J by 1 base, with 12 bases between the two germline ends. Germline CDR1 and CDR2: KGHSH and LQKENI. The CDR3 totals 15 residues. The DNA for the CDR3 is TGTGCCAGCTCACCGGACCTAGGGAGGAACACTGAAGCTTTCTTT. Amino acids: CASSPDLGRNTEAFF.

The chain combines TRBV28 with TRBJ2-7, with D unclear. The V end was cut by 6 bases, the J end by 5 bases, with 11 bases between. CDR1 is MDHEN and CDR2 is SYDVKM in the germline V gene. This CDR3 is 12 amino acids long. The chain's CDR3 is CASSSGRHEQYF. CDR3 nucleotides: TGTGCCAGCAGCTCTGGACGGCACGAGCAGTACTTC.

Concerning this clone: Other DNA sequences in this specimen translate into the identical CDR3. The V gene is TRBV18, the J gene TRBJ1-2; D unresolved. In germline, CDR1 is KGHSH, CDR2 LQKENI. Deletions cut 1 base from V and 0 bases from J, with 6 bases between. This CDR3 is built from 14 residues. The CDR3 nucleotides are TGTGCCAGCTCACCACGGGATACTAACTATGGCTACACCTTC. Translating gives CASSPRDTNYGYTF. The full variable domain, completed using reference TRBV18 and TRBJ1-2, is NAGVMQNPRHLVRRRGQEARLRCSPMKGHSHVYWYRQLPEEGLKFMVYLQKENIIDESGMPKERFSAEFPKEGPSILRIQQVVRGDSAAYFCASSPRDTNYGYTFGSGTRLTVV.

This rearrangement joins TRBV6-5 to TRBJ2-3; D is possibly TRBD2 (6 bases). The CDR3 is 14 amino acids. V was cut by 5 bases and J by 3 bases, with 12 bases left in between. CDR1 and CDR2 from the germline V gene are MNHEY and SVGAGI. CDR3 residues: CASSTRTMTDTQYF. The CDR3 DNA is TGTGCCAGCAGTACTCGGACTATGACAGATACGCAGTATTTT.

This clone was seen more than once but under ten times. This rearrangement joins TRBV6-5 to TRBJ1-5; D unclear. Trimming stripped 7 bases from V and 7 bases from J, with 14 bases between. This CDR3 is built from 13 residues. Germline CDR1 and CDR2: MNHEY and SVGAGI. DNA of the CDR3: TGTGCCAGCACCCAGAGGGTGGGACAGCCCCAGCATTTT. Amino acids: CASTQRVGQPQHF.

This clone was detected once. The chain recombines TRBV2 with TRBJ2-7, with 7 positions matching TRBD1. The CDR3 sequence is 13 residues long. Germline V lookup: CDR1 SNHLY, CDR2 FYNNEI. The V segment lost 6 bases and the J segment 3 bases; nucleotides outside the gene matches: 5. The CDR3, as DNA: TGTGCCAGCAGAGAAACAGGGGTCTACGAGCAGTACTTC. Translating gives CASRETGVYEQYF.

The genes are TRBV9 and TRBJ1-1; a possible D gene is TRBD1 (6 bases). Trimming took 1 base from V and 5 from J, leaving 15 bases between them. Per germline, CDR1 SGDLS and CDR2 YYNGEE. The CDR3 has 15 residues. CDR3 sequence: CASSVRAGAGTEAFF. DNA of the CDR3: TGTGCCAGCAGCGTAAGGGCAGGGGCAGGTACTGAAGCTTTCTTT.

This clone turned up a few times. This chain joins TRBV18 and TRBJ1-2; D perhaps matches TRBD1 (5 bases). Germline V CDR1 and CDR2: KGHSH, LQKENI. This CDR3 has 16 amino acids. The V and J ends lost 1 base and 3 bases respectively, with 15 bases between them. CDR3 sequence reads: CASSPRGVRGDYGYTF. DNA for the CDR3: TGTGCCAGCTCACCACGGGGGGTGAGGGGAGACTATGGCTACACCTTC.

The chain has TRBV2 and TRBJ2-2; TRBD1 might be the D (6 bases). Trimming removed 6 bases from V and 4 bases from J, with 12 bases in between. The CDR3 contains 14 residues. The germline V gene encodes CDR1 SNHLY and CDR2 FYNNEI. CDR3 loop: CASRAGASTGELFF. CDR3 bases: TGTGCCAGCAGGGCAGGGGCGAGCACCGGGGAGCTGTTTTTT. The variable domain in full, completed from reference TRBV2 and TRBJ2-2, reads EPEVTQTPSHQVTQMGQEVILRCVPISNHLYFYWYRQILGQKVEFLVSFYNNEISEKSEIFDDQFSVERPDGSNFTLKIRSTKLEDSAMYFCASRAGASTGELFFGEGSRLTVL.

The genes are TRBV9 and TRBJ2-7; the D is unclear. There are 13 residues in the CDR3. V gave up 0 bases and J gave up 6 bases, with 10 bases separating them. The germline gives CDR1 SGDLS, CDR2 YYNGEE. The CDR3 here is CASSVETLGEQYF. CDR3 coding DNA: TGTGCCAGCAGCGTAGAGACGCTAGGCGAGCAGTACTTC.

The CDR3, as DNA: TGCGCCAGCAGCTTGGGTGGGGCGGGGGACCAAGAGACCCAGTACTTC. Encoded protein: CASSLGGAGDQETQYF. The gene calls are TRBV5-1 and TRBJ2-5, with 7 bases fitting TRBD2. V was pared by 0 bases and J by 0 bases, with 5 bases of the junction left unmatched. From germline, CDR1 is SGHRS and CDR2 YFSETQ. This CDR3 spans 16 amino acids. The variable domain in full, completed from reference TRBV5-1 and TRBJ2-5, reads KAGVTQTPRYLIKTRGQQVTLSCSPISGHRSVSWYQQTPGQGLQFLFEYFSETQRNKGNFPGRFSGRQFSNSRSEMNVSTLELGDSALYLCASSLGGAGDQETQYFGPGTRLLVL.

The chain recombines TRBV5-5 with TRBJ1-5, with TRBD1 matching over 10 bases. Trimming removed 2 bases from V and 7 bases from J; junction bases left unmatched: 12. The CDR3 contains 17 residues. Germline CDR1 and CDR2: SGHKS and YYEKEE (reference sequence). The CDR3 loop reads CASSFWGPGQGRQPQHF. CDR3 coding DNA: TGTGCCAGCAGCTTTTGGGGTCCGGGACAGGGGAGACAGCCCCAGCATTTT.

The chain couples TRBV9 to TRBJ2-6; 9 bases fit TRBD1. The V segment lost 4 bases and the J segment 0 bases; nucleotides outside the gene matches: 8. The CDR3 extends over 18 amino acids. Germline CDR1 is SGDLS and CDR2 is YYNGEE. The CDR3 loop is CASSLGQGRFSGANVLTF. The DNA for the CDR3 is TGTGCCAGCAGCTTGGGACAGGGCCGATTCTCTGGGGCCAACGTCCTGACTTTC.

V and J are TRBV5-1 and TRBJ1-4, with unresolved D. V lost 2 bases to trimming and J lost 1 base, with 12 bases between them. Per the germline V gene, CDR1 is SGHRS and CDR2 is YFSETQ. This CDR3 is 16 amino acids long. The CDR3 DNA is TGCGCCAGCAGCTTTGGATTAGGAAGAACTAATGAAAAACTGTTTTTT. It encodes CASSFGLGRTNEKLFF.

The chain links TRBV28 to TRBJ1-5; perhaps TRBD1 as D (5 bases). CDR3 length: 19 amino acids. Trimming removed 6 bases at V and 2 bases at J, with 26 bases between. The germline gives CDR1 MDHEN, CDR2 SYDVKM. CDR3 region: CASSQKLGQGYLGNQPQHF. Written as DNA, the CDR3 is TGTGCCAGCAGCCAGAAATTAGGGCAGGGATACTTGGGCAATCAGCCCCAGCATTTT.

The chain is built from TRBV14 and TRBJ1-1; D gene uncertain. The germline V gene has CDR1 SGHDN and CDR2 FVKESK. Trimming took 4 bases from V and 2 from J, leaving 5 bases between them. The CDR3 is 12 residues long. The DNA of the CDR3 is TGTGCCAGCAGCCGACCCAACACTGAAGCTTTCTTT. It translates to CASSRPNTEAFF. Looking up the rest from reference TRBV14 and TRBJ1-1 gives the full variable domain: EAGVTQFPSHSVIEKGQTVTLRCDPISGHDNLYWYRRVMGKEIKFLLHFVKESKQDESGMPNNRFLAERTGGTYSTLKVQPAELEDSGVYFCASSRPNTEAFFGQGTRLTVV.

The V call is TRBV28, the J call TRBJ1-1, with unresolved D. This CDR3 comprises 11 residues. The V gene lost 10 bases and the J gene lost 4 bases, with 10 bases spanning the gap. Germline V lookup: CDR1 MDHEN, CDR2 SYDVKM. The CDR3 reads CATTRGTEAFF. The CDR3 DNA is TGTGCCACCACTCGAGGCACTGAAGCTTTCTTT.

The chain combines TRBV9 with TRBJ2-7, with TRBD1 as a possible D gene (6 bases). CDR1 and CDR2 from the germline V gene are SGDLS and YYNGEE. This CDR3 has 13 amino acids. V was clipped by 7 bases and J by 1 base, with 12 bases between them. The CDR3 sequence is CASSRQASYEQYF. The CDR3 coding sequence is TGTGCCAGCTCTAGACAGGCGTCCTACGAGCAGTACTTC.